The 20 T cell receptor beta chains below were found in one sample sequenced in a study of blood T cell repertoires in COVID-19. Here immunoSEQ multiplex PCR was the method, and the copy in TCRdb shows in-frame clones only, minus some. The data contain 100,000 to 150,000 clones, roughly 84% of them seen just once; the ten biggest clones take up 3% to 4.5%. Sequenced: PBMCs or T cells enriched from blood (not recorded which). The receptor source for this set is a woman in her thirties who had recovered from COVID-19.

The chain combines TRBV2 with TRBJ2-3; 10 nucleotides line up with TRBD2. This CDR3 has 15 amino acids. V shed 5 bases and J 4 bases; nucleotides not matched to a gene: 6. In germline, CDR1 is SNHLY, CDR2 FYNNEI. The CDR3 DNA reads as TGTGCCAGCAGTCCAAGCGGGAGGGCCTCAGATACGCAGTATTTT. Residues: CASSPSGRASDTQYF.

V is TRBV18 and J is TRBJ2-7, with a weak D call TRBD2 (6 bases). Germline V lookup: CDR1 KGHSH, CDR2 LQKENI. The CDR3 loop spans 15 amino acids. The V gene lost 3 bases and the J gene lost 3 bases, with 15 bases spanning the gap. This CDR3 reads CASSPEGQVYYEQYF. The CDR3 DNA is TGTGCCAGCTCACCGGAGGGCCAGGTATACTACGAGCAGTACTTC.

V usage is TRBV9 and J usage is TRBJ1-1; TRBD1 might be the D (6 bases). The germline V gene has CDR1 SGDLS and CDR2 YYNGEE. V lost 3 bases to trimming and J lost 3 bases, with 15 bases between them. CDR3 length: 15 residues. The CDR3 protein is CASSDPREGDTEAFF. CDR3 coding DNA: TGTGCCAGCAGCGACCCCAGGGAGGGGGACACTGAAGCTTTCTTT.

For this clone: Relative to the germline gene, one junction end is altered; a read error may explain this. This chain links TRBV7-7 with TRBJ2-7; 8 nucleotides align to TRBD2. The CDR3 sequence is 13 residues long. CDR1 SSHAT and CDR2 FNYEAQ come from the germline V gene (reference sequence). The CDR3 DNA reads as TGTGCTAGCAGCTTGGGACTAGAGTACGAGCAGTACTTC. Encoded protein: CASSLGLEYEQYF. Complete variable domain (other parts from reference TRBV7-7 and TRBJ2-7): GAGVSQSPRYKVTKRGQDVTLRCDPISSHATLYWYQQALGQGPEFLTYFNYEAQPDKSGLPSDRFSAERPEGSISTLTIQRTEQRDSAMYRCASSLGLEYEQYFGPGTRLTVT.

This clone has just one count. This chain connects TRBV27 to TRBJ2-4, with 8 nucleotides matching TRBD2. The CDR3 runs to 17 residues. CDR1 is MNHEY, CDR2 SMNVEV, per germline (reference sequence). With 5 bases clipped from V and 5 bases from J, the junction kept 14 bases outside the gene matches. The CDR3 protein is CASSHSWGRGAENIQYF. For the CDR3, the DNA is TGTGCCAGCAGTCACAGCTGGGGGCGGGGGGCGGAAAACATTCAGTACTTC.

The chain uses TRBV20-1 and TRBJ2-7, with D unclear. The CDR3 runs 16 residues. V shed 3 bases and J shed 0 bases, with 18 bases lying between them. The germline V gene encodes CDR1 DFQATT and CDR2 SNEGSKA (reference sequence). This CDR3 reads CSASALTSKSSYEQYF. The CDR3, as DNA: TGCAGTGCTAGTGCACTGACTTCGAAAAGCTCCTACGAGCAGTACTTC.

The V call is TRBV6-5, the J call TRBJ1-4; D gene ambiguous. Germline-derived CDR1 and CDR2 are MNHEY and SVGAGI. V lost 1 base and J 5 bases, leaving 8 bases between the germline ends. CDR3 length: 14 amino acids. CDR3 residues: CASSYYSLNEKLFF. The CDR3 coding sequence is TGTGCCAGCAGTTACTACAGCCTGAATGAAAAACTGTTTTTT.

This clone was counted a single time. The chain has TRBV30 and TRBJ1-2; 12 nucleotides line up with TRBD1. The J segment lost 7 bases and the V segment lost 2 bases, leaving 8 bases of the junction unmatched. Germline-derived CDR1 and CDR2 are GTSNPN and SVGIG (reference sequence). The CDR3 has 15 amino acids. The CDR3 loop reads CAWSTPGQGASGYTF. As DNA, the CDR3 is TGTGCCTGGAGTACCCCGGGACAGGGGGCGAGTGGCTACACCTTC.

The genes are TRBV7-2 and TRBJ1-2; D uncertain. The CDR3 runs to 13 residues. V lost 5 bases to trimming and J lost 3 bases, with 10 bases between them. Germline CDR1 and CDR2: SGHTA and FQGNSA. DNA of the CDR3: TGTGCCAGCAGCCTCTTCGGGGACTATGGCTACACCTTC. It specifies CASSLFGDYGYTF.

CDR3 nucleotides: TGTGCCAGCAGCTTGGTGGCAGGGATGGCCTATGGCTACACCTTC. The encoded protein is CASSLVAGMAYGYTF. The chain recombines TRBV7-9 with TRBJ1-2; TRBD1 is a possible D gene (5 bases). The CDR3 runs 15 residues. Germline CDR1 is SEHNR and CDR2 is FQNEAQ (reference sequence). The germline V and J ends were trimmed by 3 bases and 4 bases, with 15 bases remaining between them.

This chain joins TRBV5-1 and TRBJ1-4; possible D gene TRBD1, 6 bases. V dropped 2 bases and J dropped 7 bases, with 12 bases sitting between them. CDR1 SGHRS and CDR2 YFSETQ come from the germline V gene. The CDR3 contains 14 residues. CDR3 sequence: CASSLGGALEKLFF. For the CDR3, the DNA is TGCGCCAGCAGCTTAGGGGGGGCCCTTGAAAAACTGTTTTTT.

In its sample, this clone was seen once. V and J are TRBV4-1 and TRBJ2-1, with TRBD2 matching 9 bases. Losses at the gene ends were 1 base for V and 6 bases for J; bases not matched to a gene: 16. Germline assignment: CDR1 MGHRA and CDR2 YSYEKL. This CDR3 comprises 19 residues. CDR3 nucleotide sequence: TGCGCCAGCAGCCAAGTCTGGCGGGAGGGCCAGGTCAGCACCAATGAGCAGTTCTTC. Its translation: CASSQVWREGQVSTNEQFF.

V and J are TRBV19 and TRBJ2-7; 12 bases agree with TRBD2. J was trimmed by 2 bases and V by 3 bases; bases with no gene match: 2. The CDR3 is made up of 15 amino acids. In germline, CDR1 is LNHDA, CDR2 SQIVND (reference sequence). This CDR3 reads CASSMASGRAYEQYF. The CDR3 DNA is TGTGCCAGTAGTATGGCTAGCGGGAGGGCCTACGAGCAGTACTTC.

The chain couples TRBV28 to TRBJ1-2; D unresolved. CDR1 is MDHEN, CDR2 SYDVKM, per germline. Trimming removed 6 bases at V and 1 base at J, with 12 bases between. The CDR3 is made up of 14 amino acids. In DNA, the CDR3 is TGTGCCAGCAGATTGGGCAGATATAACTATGGCTACACCTTC. The encoded protein is CASRLGRYNYGYTF.

The rearrangement uses TRBV7-9 and TRBJ2-4, with TRBD1 as a possible D gene (6 bases). In germline, CDR1 is SEHNR, CDR2 FQNEAQ (reference sequence). CDR3 length: 15 residues. V dropped 0 bases and J dropped 5 bases, with 11 bases sitting between them. This CDR3 is CASSLASGAENIQYF. The CDR3 DNA reads as TGTGCCAGCAGCTTAGCATCAGGGGCCGAAAACATTCAGTACTTC.

V usage is TRBV7-2 and J usage is TRBJ2-5; TRBD1 matches at 8 bases. Germline CDR1 reads SGHTA; CDR2 reads FQGNSA. The CDR3 runs to 14 residues. Trimming cost V 7 bases and J 4 bases; bases outside gene matches: 8. CDR3 DNA: TGTGCCAGCAAACTTAGCGGACAGGGAGAGACCCAGTACTTC. Its protein is CASKLSGQGETQYF.

The chain combines TRBV5-4 with TRBJ2-3; 9 bases fit TRBD2. The CDR3 is made up of 16 amino acids. V lost 0 bases to trimming and J lost 3 bases; unmatched junction nucleotides: 5. CDR1 and CDR2 (germline): SGHNT, YYREEE (reference sequence). CDR3 nucleotides: TGTGCCAGCAGCTTGGCCCTGCGGGAGGGGACAGATACGCAGTATTTT. It encodes CASSLALREGTDTQYF.

V usage is TRBV18 and J usage is TRBJ1-6; TRBD1 aligns across 9 bases. The ends lost 9 bases at V and 10 bases at J; junction bases unmatched: 10. The CDR3 is made up of 14 amino acids. CDR1 KGHSH and CDR2 LQKENI come from the germline V gene. CDR3 in DNA: TGTGCCAGTCGCACAGGGGGCTGGGAATCACCCCTCCACTTT. Translation gives CASRTGGWESPLHF.

This clone was recorded only once. No DNA is shown, since the ends of the CDR3 on it are uncertain; the CDR3 is the one TCRdb lists. The rearrangement links TRBV21-1 to TRBJ1-5; the table's D call, TRBD1, was not checked against the DNA. TRBV21-1 is a recognized pseudogene. The CDR3 numbers 14 amino acids, ends counted. The CDR3 spells CASLWARGNQPQHF.

The J gene is TRBJ2-1, the V gene TRBV13; TRBD2 matches 9 bases. V was pared by 5 bases and J by 6 bases, with 5 bases of the junction left unmatched. CDR1 is PRHDT, CDR2 FYEKMQ, per germline (reference sequence). CDR3 length: 14 residues. The CDR3 DNA follows: TGTGCCAGCAGCACCTGGCGGGGGGGCAATGAGCAGTTCTTC. Amino acids: CASSTWRGGNEQFF.